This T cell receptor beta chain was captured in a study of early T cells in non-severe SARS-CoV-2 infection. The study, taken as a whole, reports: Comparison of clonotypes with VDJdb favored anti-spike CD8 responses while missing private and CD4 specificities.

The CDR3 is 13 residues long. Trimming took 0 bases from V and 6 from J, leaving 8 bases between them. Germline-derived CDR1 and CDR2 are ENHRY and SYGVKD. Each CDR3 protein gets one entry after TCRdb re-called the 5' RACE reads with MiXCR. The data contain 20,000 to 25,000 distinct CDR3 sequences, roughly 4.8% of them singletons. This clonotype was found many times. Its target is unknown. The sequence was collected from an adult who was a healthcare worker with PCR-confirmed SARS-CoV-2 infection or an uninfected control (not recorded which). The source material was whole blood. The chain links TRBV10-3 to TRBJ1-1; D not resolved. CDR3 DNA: TGTGCCATCAGTGAGTCGGAGCCGGCTGAAGCTTTCTTT. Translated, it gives CAISESEPAEAFF.